A selection of T cell receptor beta chains follows, all from one sample in a study of cytomegalovirus exposure and HLA in healthy donors. Here immunoSEQ multiplex PCR was the method, and the copy in TCRdb shows in-frame clones only, minus some. The sample has about 160,000 clones, roughly three quarters seen once. Sequenced material: PBMCs. All receptors come from a human donor in good health. Each CDR3 is given with its conserved first and last residue. The D gene is left open where the match is weak. Size tells how often a clone was seen (once, few, many) or the class of an expanded clone, and some rows leave it out.

V gene	clone size	D gene	J gene	CDR3 DNA	CDR3 protein
TRBV9	once	TRBD1	TRBJ2-7	TGTGCCAGCAGCCCCCGAGGGGACAGGGGCTACGAGCAGTACTTC	CASSPRGDRGYEQYF
TRBV6-1	.	.	TRBJ2-1	TGTGCCAGCAGTGTACTCATAAGCTCCTACAATGAGCAGTTCTTC	CASSVLISSYNEQFF
TRBV27	.	.	TRBJ2-7	TGTGCCAGCAGTATTCTAGATTCCTACGAGCAGTACTTC	CASSILDSYEQYF
TRBV19	.	.	TRBJ1-5	TGTGCCAGTAGTCTCACACGACTGACAGGCCTGAGATCTTATAGCAATCAGCCCCAGCATTTT	CASSLTRLTGLRSYSNQPQHF
TRBV7-9	.	.	TRBJ2-3	TGTGCCAGCAGCTTAGTGGGCAGTACAGATACGCAGTATTTT	CASSLVGSTDTQYF
TRBV27	.	TRBD2	TRBJ2-1	TGTGCCAGCAGTTCCCCGGGGGGGCAGCAGTTCTTC	CASSSPGGQQFF
TRBV7-2	.	TRBD1	TRBJ1-2	TGTGCCAGCAGCTACGCTCTAATAGGACAGGGGCAAGGAGGCTACACCTTC	CASSYALIGQGQGGYTF
TRBV7-9	once	.	TRBJ2-5	TGTGCCAGCAGCCGTACAGGGGAGCGGGAAGAGACCCAGTACTTC	CASSRTGEREETQYF
TRBV6-4	.	.	TRBJ1-1	TGTGCCAGCAGCCGATCGGGAGGGGACACTGAAGCTTTCTTT	CASSRSGGDTEAFF
TRBV5-4	once	TRBD1	TRBJ2-3	TGTGCCAGCAAACGACAGGGGTATGGCACAGATACGCAGTATTTT	CASKRQGYGTDTQYF
TRBV7-9	.	.	TRBJ1-2	TGTGCCAGCAGCCAGGGCAACTATGGCTACACCTTC	CASSQGNYGYTF
TRBV7-2	.	.	TRBJ2-7	TGTGCCAGCAGCTTAGGAGGACAGACCTACGAGCAGTACTTC	CASSLGGQTYEQYF
TRBV6-1	few	TRBD1	TRBJ1-6	TGTGCCAGCAGTGATTGGGGACAGGGGGATAATTCACCCCTCCACTTT	CASSDWGQGDNSPLHF
TRBV18	.	TRBD1	TRBJ2-7	TGTGCCAGCTCATTCGGACAGGGGGCAAGTAACGAGCAGTACTTC	CASSFGQGASNEQYF
TRBV4-1	.	.	TRBJ2-1	TGCGCCAGCAGCCAATGGGACATTAACAATGAGCAGTTCTTC	CASSQWDINNEQFF
TRBV4-1	.	.	TRBJ2-7	TGCGCCAGCAGCCAAGAGGCTAGTTTACACGAGCAGTACTTC	CASSQEASLHEQYF
TRBV19	.	.	TRBJ1-1	TGTGCCACGCTAGACAGTCCGAACACTGAAGCTTTCTTT	CATLDSPNTEAFF
TRBV27	.	.	TRBJ1-5	TGTGCCAGCAGTTTATGGAGTTATCAGCCCCAGCATTTT	CASSLWSYQPQHF
TRBV10-3	.	TRBD1	TRBJ1-1	TGTGCCATCAGTGAGTCGACAGGGCGAGGTGCTGAAGCTTTCTTT	CAISESTGRGAEAFF
TRBV28	.	TRBD1	TRBJ1-4	TGTGCCAGCACCAAGGACAGGGAAGGGGAAAAACTGTTTTTT	CASTKDREGEKLFF